A selection of T cell receptor beta chains follows, all from one sample in a study of pediatric ulcerative colitis. Using immunoSEQ multiplex PCR, the repertoire was profiled, and TCRdb retains in-frame clones only, with some absent. The sample shows some 25,000 clones, roughly 74% of them seen only once. The sequenced sample was gut tissue. The receptors stem from a boy between 5 and 17 years old with severe ulcerative colitis. The CDR3 runs from the conserved cysteine through the conserved F or W. A D gene is named only where the DNA matches it firmly. Only part of the rows carry a size: once, few, many, or a class if the clone is expanded.

NA	TRBJ1-2	TRBV19	NA	CASSPTERGGYTF	TGTGCCAGCTCGCCCACCGAGCGGGGTGGCTACACCTTC
medium-sized	TRBJ1-5	TRBV6-6	TRBD1	CASGTGMWKGNQPQHF	TGTGCCAGCGGGACAGGGATGTGGAAGGGCAATCAGCCCCAGCATTTT
NA	TRBJ2-7	TRBV7-2	TRBD1	CASSFRTGGYEQYF	TGTGCCAGCAGCTTCCGGACAGGGGGCTACGAGCAGTACTTC
once	TRBJ1-2	TRBV11-3	NA	CASSLAPGGYTF	TGTGCCAGCAGCTTAGCCCCGGGAGGCTACACCTTC
NA	TRBJ2-2	TRBV15	NA	CATRGSLQLLNTGELFF	TGTGCCACCAGGGGCTCCCTCCAACTATTGAACACCGGGGAGCTGTTTTTT
NA	TRBJ1-1	TRBV2	NA	CASSVTGNTEAFF	TGTGCCAGCAGTGTGACAGGGAACACTGAAGCTTTCTTT
few	TRBJ2-7	TRBV7-2	TRBD2	CASSLTGLAGEDEQYF	TGTGCCAGCAGCTTGACGGGACTAGCGGGAGAAGACGAGCAGTACTTC
NA	TRBJ1-4	TRBV6-1	NA	CASSVEQGSTNEKLFF	TGTGCCAGCAGTGTAGAGCAGGGGTCAACTAATGAAAAACTGTTTTTT
NA	TRBJ1-5	TRBV5-5	NA	CASSLDDSNQPQHF	TGTGCCAGCAGCTTGGATGATAGCAATCAGCCCCAGCATTTT
NA	TRBJ2-7	TRBV29-1	TRBD2	CSVQRGTYEQYF	TGCAGCGTCCAGCGGGGAACCTACGAGCAGTACTTC
once	TRBJ2-1	TRBV5-4	NA	CASSSGTANEQFF	TGTGCCAGCAGCTCCGGGACGGCTAATGAGCAGTTCTTC
NA	TRBJ2-1	TRBV14	NA	CASSQDFEDEQFF	TGTGCCAGCAGCCAAGATTTTGAGGATGAGCAGTTCTTC
NA	TRBJ2-3	TRBV5-4	TRBD2	CASSLWTSGSGDTQYF	TGTGCCAGCAGCTTATGGACTAGCGGGAGTGGAGATACGCAGTATTTT
NA	TRBJ1-4	TRBV6-5	NA	CASRVERATNEKLFF	TGTGCCAGCAGGGTTGAGAGGGCCACTAATGAAAAACTGTTTTTT
NA	TRBJ2-3	TRBV19	TRBD1	CASSGPGQGEYTQYF	TGTGCCAGTAGTGGGCCGGGACAGGGGGAATATACGCAGTATTTT
NA	TRBJ1-1	TRBV15	TRBD1	CATSTDGTVNTEAFF	TGTGCCACCAGCACAGATGGGACAGTGAACACTGAAGCTTTCTTT
once	TRBJ2-7	TRBV5-1	NA	CASSFRSGRPGVNRRQYF	TGCGCCAGCAGCTTCCGCTCGGGAAGGCCAGGGGTGAATCGAAGGCAGTACTTC
NA	TRBJ2-6	TRBV28	NA	CASMVNSGANVLTF	TGTGCCAGCATGGTCAACTCTGGGGCCAACGTCCTGACTTTC
NA	TRBJ2-3	TRBV10-3	NA	CAISEPYLAGSTDTQYF	TGTGCCATCAGTGAGCCTTACCTCGCGGGCAGCACAGATACGCAGTATTTT
NA	TRBJ2-3	TRBV11-3	TRBD1	CASSFSGQAADTQYF	TGTGCCAGCAGCTTCTCGGGACAGGCCGCAGATACGCAGTATTTT
NA	TRBJ1-1	TRBV19	TRBD1	CASSKWGQGSTEAFF	TGTGCCAGTAGTAAATGGGGACAGGGTAGCACTGAAGCTTTCTTT
few	TRBJ1-1	TRBV28	NA	CALGGVGTEAFF	TGTGCCTTAGGAGGGGTAGGCACTGAAGCTTTCTTT
NA	TRBJ2-7	TRBV21-1	NA	CASSKPSPYEQYF	TGTGCCAGCAGCAAACCCTCTCCCTACGAGCAGTACTTC
NA	TRBJ2-7	TRBV6-5	TRBD2	CASSYPTSGREQYF	TGTGCCAGCAGTTACCCGACTAGCGGAAGGGAGCAGTACTTC
NA	TRBJ1-5	TRBV7-2	NA	CASSLAFGGPSNQPQHF	TGTGCCAGCAGCTTAGCTTTCGGGGGCCCTAGCAATCAGCCCCAGCATTTT
NA	TRBJ2-3	TRBV25-1	NA	CASSASSKSTDTQYF	TGTGCCAGCAGCGCCTCCTCAAAGAGCACAGATACGCAGTATTTT
NA	TRBJ2-2	TRBV7-8	NA	CASSRRDFQIGELFF	TGTGCCAGCAGCCGACGGGACTTTCAGATAGGGGAGCTGTTTTTT
NA	TRBJ1-3	TRBV18	NA	CASSPTGGVNSGNTIYF	TGTGCCAGCTCACCAACGGGGGGAGTAAACTCTGGAAACACCATATATTTT
NA	TRBJ1-1	TRBV7-9	NA	CASTPPLTVNTEAFF	TGTGCCAGCACCCCCCCGTTGACAGTGAACACTGAAGCTTTCTTT
NA	TRBJ1-4	TRBV4-2	NA	CASSQVNEKLFF	TGTGCCAGCAGCCAAGTAAATGAAAAACTGTTTTTT
NA	TRBJ2-7	TRBV6-5	NA	CASSVDWSSYEQYF	TGTGCCAGCAGTGTGGACTGGAGCTCCTACGAGCAGTACTTC
NA	TRBJ2-7	TRBV6-5	NA	CASMNSYEQYF	TGTGCCAGCATGAATTCCTACGAGCAGTACTTC
NA	TRBJ2-2	TRBV6-5	NA	CASLTVNTGELFF	TGTGCCAGCCTAACAGTGAACACCGGGGAGCTGTTTTTT
NA	TRBJ2-1	TRBV29-1	NA	CSVPRVRELRDEQFF	TGCAGCGTCCCAAGGGTCCGGGAACTTCGGGATGAGCAGTTCTTC
few	TRBJ1-1	TRBV11-2	TRBD1	CASSEGQGMNTEAFF	TGTGCCAGCAGCGAAGGACAGGGAATGAACACTGAAGCTTTCTTT
NA	TRBJ2-3	TRBV18	TRBD1	CASSRQDRGDTQYF	TGTGCCAGCTCAAGACAGGACAGGGGTGATACGCAGTATTTT
few	TRBJ1-2	TRBV5-1	NA	CASSLRDHGYGYTF	TGCGCCAGCAGCCTCAGGGACCACGGCTATGGCTACACCTTC
once	TRBJ2-3	TRBV19	NA	CASSIMGSDTQYF	TGTGCCAGTAGTATTATGGGGTCAGATACGCAGTATTTT
NA	TRBJ2-1	TRBV7-6	TRBD2	CASSPKPAGTILVNEQFF	TGTGCCAGCAGCCCTAAACCCGCCGGGACTATCCTGGTGAATGAGCAGTTCTTC
few	TRBJ2-1	TRBV7-9	NA	CASSLAYSIFNEQFF	TGTGCCAGCAGCTTAGCGTACAGTATATTCAATGAGCAGTTCTTC
NA	TRBJ1-2	TRBV28	TRBD1	CASTQRGRGIYGYTF	TGTGCCAGCACCCAGAGGGGCAGGGGGATCTATGGCTACACCTTC
few	TRBJ1-5	TRBV20-1	NA	CSARPHWPQHF	TGCAGTGCTAGGCCCCACTGGCCCCAGCATTTT
NA	TRBJ1-2	TRBV6-6	TRBD1	CASSPGQLYGYTF	TGTGCCAGCAGCCCGGGACAGCTCTATGGCTACACCTTC
NA	TRBJ2-7	TRBV5-4	NA	CASSANSHEQYF	TGTGCCAGCAGCGCCAACAGCCACGAGCAGTACTTC
few	TRBJ1-3	TRBV7-9	NA	CASSLEGRSGNTIYF	TGTGCCAGCAGCTTAGAGGGGCGCTCTGGAAACACCATATATTTT
NA	TRBJ2-7	TRBV2	NA	CASRSLYEQYF	TGTGCCAGCAGGAGTCTCTACGAGCAGTACTTC